These T cell receptor beta chains were read from a single sample in a study of CD8+ T cells in alopecia areata. The method was immunoSEQ multiplex PCR; TCRdb's version includes in-frame clones alone and lacks a portion of them. The profile covers approximately 30,000 clones, with approximately 60% appearing a single time and less than 50% taken by the ten largest. The material sequenced was NKG2D-high CD8+ T cells sorted from blood. These receptors all come from a human donor with alopecia areata. Both conserved end residues are part of each CDR3. A D gene is named only where the DNA matches it firmly. Part of the rows lack a size; the others show once, few, many or a class for expanded clones.

d_call: .; j_call: TRBJ2-2; v_call: TRBV28; clone_size: .; cdr3_aa: CASSLGMAGELFF; cdr3_nt: TGTGCCAGCAGTTTAGGGATGGCCGGGGAGCTGTTTTTT
d_call: .; j_call: TRBJ1-5; v_call: TRBV19; clone_size: once; cdr3_aa: CASAIGGDQPQHF; cdr3_nt: TGTGCCAGTGCCATAGGGGGGGACCAGCCCCAGCATTTT
d_call: .; j_call: TRBJ2-1; v_call: TRBV5-6; clone_size: .; cdr3_aa: CASSLNREQFF; cdr3_nt: TGTGCCAGCAGCTTGAACAGGGAACAGTTCTTC
d_call: .; j_call: TRBJ1-2; v_call: TRBV6-5; clone_size: .; cdr3_aa: CASSPGLFWGYTF; cdr3_nt: TGTGCCAGCAGTCCCGGCCTGTTTTGGGGCTACACCTTC
d_call: .; j_call: TRBJ2-7; v_call: TRBV30; clone_size: .; cdr3_aa: CAWSEEGPDSSEQYF; cdr3_nt: TGTGCCTGGAGTGAAGAGGGCCCCGACTCGTCCGAGCAGTACTTC
d_call: .; j_call: TRBJ1-2; v_call: TRBV29-1; clone_size: .; cdr3_aa: CSVDSRSYGYTF; cdr3_nt: TGCAGCGTTGATTCGAGGAGCTATGGCTACACCTTC
d_call: TRBD2; j_call: TRBJ2-7; v_call: TRBV7-2; clone_size: .; cdr3_aa: CASSSAGGGNEQYF; cdr3_nt: TGTGCCAGCAGCTCTGCGGGAGGGGGAAACGAGCAGTACTTC
d_call: .; j_call: TRBJ2-7; v_call: TRBV16; clone_size: .; cdr3_aa: CASSQRGDRPYEQYF; cdr3_nt: TGTGCCAGCAGCCAAAGGGGGGACAGACCCTACGAGCAGTACTTC
d_call: .; j_call: TRBJ2-5; v_call: TRBV6-6; clone_size: once; cdr3_aa: CASSQTSFGRETQYF; cdr3_nt: TGTGCCAGCAGTCAAACTAGCTTCGGGCGCGAGACCCAGTACTTC
d_call: TRBD2; j_call: TRBJ2-1; v_call: TRBV4-2; clone_size: .; cdr3_aa: CASSSPPSGGAVEQFF; cdr3_nt: TGTGCCAGCAGCAGTCCTCCTAGCGGGGGGGCAGTTGAGCAGTTCTTC
d_call: .; j_call: TRBJ1-6; v_call: TRBV14; clone_size: few; cdr3_aa: CASSQVTGSPLHF; cdr3_nt: TGTGCCAGCAGCCAAGTGACAGGCTCACCCCTCCACTTT
d_call: .; j_call: TRBJ2-7; v_call: TRBV7-9; clone_size: .; cdr3_aa: CASSLDRRDFSYEQYF; cdr3_nt: TGTGCCAGCAGCTTAGACCGAAGGGACTTTTCCTACGAGCAGTACTTC
d_call: TRBD1; j_call: TRBJ1-4; v_call: TRBV7-9; clone_size: few; cdr3_aa: CASSPKGQGIEKLFF; cdr3_nt: TGTGCCAGCAGCCCGAAGGGACAGGGAATTGAAAAACTGTTTTTT
d_call: .; j_call: TRBJ1-1; v_call: TRBV29-1; clone_size: .; cdr3_aa: CSVGRNTEAFF; cdr3_nt: TGCAGCGTTGGCAGAAACACTGAAGCTTTCTTT
d_call: TRBD1; j_call: TRBJ2-1; v_call: TRBV19; clone_size: few; cdr3_aa: CASSIRDSSKFEQFF; cdr3_nt: TGTGCCAGTAGTATCAGGGACAGTAGTAAATTTGAGCAGTTCTTC